A selection of T cell receptor beta chains follows, all from one sample in a study of T cell repertoires in cytomegalovirus infection. MiXCR, applied by TCRdb to the reads, yields one record per CDR3 protein. This table holds 450,000 to 600,000 distinct CDR3 sequences, around 30% found once. Antigen specificity for these receptors is unknown. The sample consisted of cultured PBMCs, taken from culture after CMV antigen stimulation. The receptors come from a human donor in good health (CMV status not recorded). Some clones in this sample may be carry-over from other donors' samples. The CDR3 runs from the conserved cysteine through the conserved F or W. A D gene is named only where the DNA matches it firmly. Rows may omit the clone size; those that give it use once, few, many or a size class.

d_call,j_call,clone_size,v_call,cdr3_aa,cdr3_nt
.,TRBJ1-1,few,TRBV7-9,CASSLVAFGQPNTEAFF,TGTGCCAGCAGCTTAGTAGCGTTCGGACAGCCTAACACTGAAGCTTTCTTT
.,TRBJ1-1,.,TRBV11-3,CASSLEGYRLMNTEAFF,TGTGCCAGCAGCTTGGAGGGGTATCGGTTGATGAACACTGAAGCTTTCTTT
TRBD2,TRBJ2-3,.,TRBV20-1,CSARSGGPADTQYF,TGCAGTGCTAGATCGGGGGGGCCGGCAGATACGCAGTATTTT
.,TRBJ2-1,once,TRBV5-4,CASQSGQRTSLGNEQFF,TGTGCCAGCCAATCGGGACAACGAACTTCCCTTGGAAATGAGCAGTTCTTC
.,TRBJ2-3,.,TRBV6-5,CASSYQVTDTQYF,TGTGCCAGCAGTTACCAGGTCACAGATACGCAGTATTTT
.,TRBJ2-1,.,TRBV12-3/TRBV12-4,CASILAYEQFF,TGTGCCAGCATCCTAGCCTATGAGCAGTTCTTC
.,TRBJ2-7,.,TRBV11-2,CASSLAGLSTYEQYF,TGTGCCAGCAGCTTAGCTGGTTTATCGACCTACGAGCAGTACTTC
TRBD1,TRBJ2-6,many,TRBV7-9,CATSHLSPPRTGGASGANVLTF,TGTGCCACCTCCCATCTGTCCCCGCCCCGGACAGGGGGCGCTTCTGGGGCCAACGTCCTGACTTTC
.,TRBJ1-1,few,TRBV12-3/TRBV12-4,CASSLNAGIGTEAFF,TGTGCCAGCAGCCTCAACGCAGGGATAGGCACTGAAGCTTTCTTT
.,TRBJ2-3,few,TRBV7-2,CASSAKLRPPLDTQYF,TGTGCCAGCAGCGCAAAGCTCAGGCCCCCGCTGGATACGCAGTATTTT
TRBD1,TRBJ2-2,.,TRBV29-1,CSVEGGQGAFTGELFF,TGCAGCGTTGAAGGGGGGCAGGGGGCGTTCACCGGGGAGCTGTTTTTT
.,TRBJ1-5,.,TRBV12-3/TRBV12-4,CASSTIRAQSQHF,TGTGCCAGCAGTACGATCAGGGCTCAGTCCCAGCATTTT
TRBD1,TRBJ1-4,few,TRBV19,CASSITGTANEKLFF,TGTGCCAGTAGTATAACCGGGACAGCTAATGAAAAACTGTTTTTT
.,TRBJ2-3,once,TRBV5-3,CASSLATTSWDRSADTQYF,TGTGCCAGCAGCTTGGCCACGACTAGTTGGGACAGATCTGCAGATACGCAGTATTTT
TRBD2,TRBJ2-3,few,TRBV5-1,CASSPVAGGPSTSTDTQYF,TGCGCCAGCAGTCCCGTAGCGGGAGGCCCGTCGACTAGCACAGATACGCAGTATTTT
.,TRBJ2-3,.,TRBV10-3,CAISDPRVAGVDTQYF,TGTGCCATCAGTGACCCGAGAGTTGCCGGCGTGGATACGCAGTATTTT
TRBD2,TRBJ2-3,.,TRBV11-3,CASSPGLAGLFYTQYF,TGTGCCAGCAGCCCGGGACTAGCGGGACTCTTTTATACGCAGTATTTT
TRBD1,TRBJ1-5,once,TRBV19,CASSIWQGVSQPQHF,TGTGCCAGTAGTATTTGGCAGGGGGTGAGTCAGCCCCAGCATTTT
.,TRBJ2-5,.,TRBV7-6,CATSPIAAQETQYF,TGTGCCACTTCACCCATTGCGGCTCAAGAGACCCAGTACTTC
.,TRBJ1-3,.,TRBV7-9,CASSLARQRNTIYF,TGTGCCAGCAGCTTAGCCCGACAGAGAAACACCATATATTTT
.,TRBJ1-2,few,TRBV10-3,CAISAPSGRNYGYTF,TGTGCCATCAGCGCACCGAGTGGACGGAACTATGGCTACACCTTC
TRBD1,TRBJ1-3,few,TRBV5-1,CASSSRDSVSYSGNTIYF,TGCGCCAGCAGCTCCCGGGACAGTGTTTCTTACTCTGGAAACACCATATATTTT
TRBD1,TRBJ2-7,.,TRBV27,CASSLARTGPNEQYF,TGTGCCAGCAGTTTGGCTCGGACAGGTCCAAACGAGCAGTACTTC
TRBD1,TRBJ1-2,.,TRBV28,CASDGQGQNYGYAF,TGTGCCAGCGACGGACAGGGCCAAAACTATGGCTACGCCTTC
.,TRBJ2-3,many,TRBV7-8,CASSLSRVVADTQYF,TGTGCCAGCAGCCTTAGTAGGGTAGTCGCAGATACGCAGTATTTT
.,TRBJ2-2,many,TRBV7-2,CASSFGTTNTGELFF,TGTGCCAGCAGCTTCGGGACAACGAACACCGGGGAGCTGTTTTTT
TRBD2,TRBJ2-5,.,TRBV20-1,CSASGLAGGQILQETQYF,TGCAGTGCTAGCGGTCTAGCGGGAGGGCAAATCCTCCAAGAGACCCAGTACTTC
TRBD1,TRBJ1-5,.,TRBV27,CASSSLGTGVNQPQHF,TGTGCCAGCAGCTCACTCGGCACAGGGGTCAATCAGCCCCAGCATTTT
TRBD2,TRBJ2-2,few,TRBV27,CASSLSASGRAGELFF,TGTGCCAGCAGTTTATCGGCTAGCGGGAGGGCCGGGGAGCTGTTTTTT
.,TRBJ2-3,few,TRBV11-3,CASSAASTDTQYF,TGTGCCAGCAGCGCGGCTAGCACAGATACGCAGTATTTT
.,TRBJ1-3,.,TRBV28,CASSPTTGIRNTIYF,TGTGCCAGCAGTCCAACCACGGGAATTAGAAACACCATATATTTT
.,TRBJ2-5,many,TRBV7-2,CASSFKGRETQYF,TGTGCCAGCAGCTTCAAGGGGCGGGAGACCCAGTACTTC
TRBD2,TRBJ2-1,.,TRBV7-2,CASSLPWSGSDNEQFF,TGTGCCAGCAGCTTACCCTGGAGCGGGAGTGACAATGAGCAGTTCTTC
.,TRBJ2-3,many,TRBV7-2,CASSSRPTITDTQYF,TGTGCCAGCAGCTCACGTCCGACAATCACAGATACGCAGTATTTT
.,TRBJ2-5,.,TRBV11-2,CASSLIPEQETQYF,TGTGCCAGCAGCTTAATTCCAGAGCAAGAGACCCAGTACTTC
TRBD1,TRBJ1-4,few,TRBV5-1,CASSGQGSTNEKLFF,TGCGCCAGCAGCGGACAGGGATCAACTAATGAAAAACTGTTTTTT
.,TRBJ1-2,.,TRBV30,CAWSFDRNYGYTF,TGTGCCTGGAGTTTTGACAGGAACTATGGCTACACCTTC
TRBD2,TRBJ2-1,.,TRBV24-1,CATGGGEGLYNEQFF,TGTGCCACCGGGGGGGGGGAGGGCCTCTACAATGAGCAGTTCTTC
TRBD1,TRBJ2-7,many,TRBV7-2,CASSQDRGASEQYF,TGTGCCAGCAGCCAGGACAGGGGAGCGTCCGAGCAGTACTTC
TRBD2,TRBJ2-2,few,TRBV7-7,CASSLHGATSGRARAGELFF,TGTGCTAGCAGCTTACACGGTGCCACTAGCGGGAGGGCCCGGGCCGGGGAGCTGTTTTTT
TRBD1,TRBJ2-7,.,TRBV28,CASYTGARDEQYF,TGTGCCAGCTACACAGGGGCCAGGGACGAGCAGTACTTC
TRBD1,TRBJ1-6,.,TRBV24-1,CATSDIIGTDYNSPLHF,TGTGCCACCAGTGACATTATCGGGACAGACTATAATTCACCCCTCCACTTT
TRBD2,TRBJ2-7,.,TRBV10-3,CAISTGLAGGSRVQQYF,TGTGCCATCAGTACCGGACTAGCGGGAGGTTCTAGGGTACAGCAGTACTTC
TRBD1,TRBJ1-2,few,TRBV19,CASRPRDSYGYTF,TGTGCCAGTAGACCCCGGGACAGCTATGGCTACACCTTC
TRBD1,TRBJ2-7,.,TRBV28,CASSVNRGTYEQYF,TGTGCCAGCAGTGTAAACAGGGGGACCTACGAGCAGTACTTC
TRBD2,TRBJ2-3,many,TRBV7-2,CASSWGLAGTDTQYF,TGTGCCAGCAGCTGGGGACTAGCTGGGACAGATACGCAGTATTTT
.,TRBJ1-3,once,TRBV6-6,CASSYGELSGNTIYF,TGTGCCAGCAGTTACGGTGAACTCTCTGGAAACACCATATATTTT
TRBD1,TRBJ2-5,few,TRBV29-1,CSALNDRAETQYF,TGCAGCGCCCTGAATGACAGGGCAGAGACCCAGTACTTC
.,TRBJ1-6,.,TRBV28,CASSTGGSPLHF,TGTGCCAGCAGTACCGGTGGCTCACCCCTCCACTTT
.,TRBJ1-1,.,TRBV6-1,CASRPDRRNTEAFF,TGTGCCAGCAGGCCAGACAGAAGGAACACTGAAGCTTTCTTT
TRBD2,TRBJ2-3,.,TRBV19,CASIDGRATDTQYF,TGTGCCAGTATCGACGGGAGGGCCACAGATACGCAGTATTTT
.,TRBJ1-5,many,TRBV19,CASSLQGGVYSNQPQHF,TGTGCCAGTAGTCTACAGGGAGGAGTTTATAGCAATCAGCCCCAGCATTTT
.,TRBJ1-6,.,TRBV7-9,CASSLGAGHNINSPLHF,TGTGCCAGCAGCTTAGGTGCTGGGCACAACATTAATTCACCCCTCCACTTT
.,TRBJ2-7,few,TRBV7-8,CASSLSDRGEQYF,TGTGCCAGCAGCCTAAGCGACCGGGGCGAGCAGTACTTC
.,TRBJ2-5,.,TRBV5-4,CASSPAGHRGGETQYF,TGTGCCAGCAGCCCGGCGGGACATCGGGGAGGGGAGACCCAGTACTTC